Described below is a single T cell receptor (beta chain) sequence and its context. This record belongs to a study of T cell changes during pregnancy in multiple sclerosis. V shed 4 bases and J shed 0 bases, with 9 bases lying between them. This CDR3 contains 14 residues. CDR1 is SEHNR and CDR2 is FQNEAQ in the germline V gene (reference sequence). The assay was immunoSEQ multiplex PCR, and TCRdb's table has in-frame clones only and misses some. The data contain 66,000 or so clones, 90% of them seen just once; the ten biggest clones take up almost 0.9%. Sequenced here: peripheral blood, sampled in the first trimester of pregnancy. The chain links TRBV7-9 to TRBJ1-1; a possible D gene is TRBD1 (5 bases). This TCR derives from a female donor in good health, enrolled as a control in a pregnancy study. In DNA, the CDR3 is TGTGCCAGCAGCTCCAGGGCCATGAACACTGAAGCTTTCTTT. Protein product: CASSSRAMNTEAFF.